The rows below give T cell receptor beta chains drawn from one sample of a study of blood T cell repertoires in COVID-19. TCRdb's table, derived via immunoSEQ multiplex PCR, lists solely in-frame clones and lacks some. The sample holds tens of thousands of clones, about 80% seen once. The sample comprised peripheral blood. These receptor sequences come from a human donor in a cohort sampled during active COVID-19. The CDR3 runs from the conserved cysteine through the conserved F or W. A D gene is named only where the DNA matches it firmly. Only part of the rows carry a size: once, few, many, or a class if the clone is expanded.

v_call: TRBV19
clone_size: .
j_call: TRBJ2-2
d_call: .
cdr3_aa: CATDRTALAGELFF
cdr3_nt: TGTGCCACCGATCGGACAGCCCTCGCTGGGGAGCTGTTTTTT

v_call: TRBV7-9
clone_size: .
j_call: TRBJ2-3
d_call: TRBD2
cdr3_aa: CASREAGGPTDTQYF
cdr3_nt: TGTGCCAGCAGGGAGGCGGGGGGGCCTACAGATACGCAGTATTTT

v_call: TRBV10-1
clone_size: once
j_call: TRBJ1-2
d_call: TRBD1
cdr3_aa: CASGGGQGYGYTF
cdr3_nt: TGCGCCAGCGGTGGGGGACAGGGGTATGGCTACACCTTC

v_call: TRBV6-5
clone_size: .
j_call: TRBJ2-7
d_call: .
cdr3_aa: CASTRDISEQYF
cdr3_nt: TGTGCCAGCACCCGGGACATCTCCGAGCAGTACTTC

v_call: TRBV5-4
clone_size: .
j_call: TRBJ2-2
d_call: .
cdr3_aa: CASSLGQSNTGELFF
cdr3_nt: TGTGCCAGCAGCTTGGGACAGAGCAACACCGGGGAGCTGTTTTTT

v_call: TRBV7-9
clone_size: .
j_call: TRBJ1-4
d_call: .
cdr3_aa: CASSLGVRPNEKLFF
cdr3_nt: TGTGCCAGCAGCTTAGGGGTCAGGCCTAATGAAAAACTGTTTTTT

v_call: TRBV27
clone_size: .
j_call: TRBJ2-3
d_call: TRBD2
cdr3_aa: CASSLSRPSGGAFSYTDTQYF
cdr3_nt: TGTGCCAGCAGTTTATCGAGGCCTAGCGGGGGGGCTTTTTCGTACACAGATACGCAGTATTTT

v_call: TRBV29-1
clone_size: .
j_call: TRBJ1-1
d_call: TRBD1
cdr3_aa: CSVGSSTGVGAFF
cdr3_nt: TGCAGCGTTGGGAGCTCGACAGGGGTTGGAGCTTTCTTT

v_call: TRBV28
clone_size: .
j_call: TRBJ2-1
d_call: .
cdr3_aa: CASSLLTAGRNEQFF
cdr3_nt: TGTGCCAGCAGTTTATTAACCGCCGGTAGAAATGAGCAGTTCTTC

v_call: TRBV27
clone_size: once
j_call: TRBJ2-7
d_call: TRBD1
cdr3_aa: CASSFWGQGRREQYF
cdr3_nt: TGTGCCAGCAGTTTTTGGGGACAGGGACGTCGAGAGCAGTACTTC

v_call: TRBV4-2
clone_size: .
j_call: TRBJ2-7
d_call: TRBD1
cdr3_aa: CASSQVQGDGSYEQYF
cdr3_nt: TGTGCCAGCAGCCAAGTACAGGGGGATGGGTCCTACGAGCAGTACTTC

v_call: TRBV7-9
clone_size: once
j_call: TRBJ1-6
d_call: .
cdr3_aa: CASGHGSSYNSPLHF
cdr3_nt: TGTGCCAGTGGACACGGCAGCTCCTATAATTCACCCCTCCACTTT

v_call: TRBV6-1
clone_size: .
j_call: TRBJ1-2
d_call: TRBD1
cdr3_aa: CASSESRGHYGYTF
cdr3_nt: TGTGCCAGCAGTGAATCCAGGGGGCACTATGGCTACACCTTC

v_call: TRBV7-8
clone_size: .
j_call: TRBJ2-2
d_call: TRBD1
cdr3_aa: CASSLGTGSGGELFF
cdr3_nt: TGTGCCAGCAGCCTAGGGACAGGGAGTGGCGGGGAGCTGTTTTTT

v_call: TRBV20-1
clone_size: .
j_call: TRBJ1-3
d_call: .
cdr3_aa: CRLRTGNTIYF
cdr3_nt: TGCAGGTTGAGAACTGGAAACACCATATATTTT

v_call: TRBV4-1
clone_size: .
j_call: TRBJ1-5
d_call: TRBD1
cdr3_aa: CASSQEWGQDPQAQHF
cdr3_nt: TGCGCCAGCAGCCAAGAGTGGGGACAGGACCCTCAGGCCCAGCATTTT

v_call: TRBV6-6
clone_size: .
j_call: TRBJ2-1
d_call: TRBD1
cdr3_aa: CASSWGQGDNEQFF
cdr3_nt: TGTGCCAGCAGCTGGGGACAGGGGGACAATGAGCAGTTCTTC

v_call: TRBV4-1
clone_size: .
j_call: TRBJ2-7
d_call: .
cdr3_aa: CASSPWGESFDEQYF
cdr3_nt: TGCGCCAGCAGCCCCTGGGGGGAATCTTTCGACGAGCAGTACTTC

v_call: TRBV7-9
clone_size: once
j_call: TRBJ2-2
d_call: TRBD2
cdr3_aa: CASSLGPAGPVGELFF
cdr3_nt: TGTGCCAGCAGCTTAGGGCCAGCGGGGCCGGTCGGGGAGCTGTTTTTT

v_call: TRBV5-4
clone_size: .
j_call: TRBJ1-1
d_call: .
cdr3_aa: CASSLNAVSEAFF
cdr3_nt: TGTGCCAGCAGCTTGAATGCGGTGTCTGAAGCTTTCTTT

v_call: TRBV4-3
clone_size: .
j_call: TRBJ1-2
d_call: TRBD1
cdr3_aa: CASSPGPGTGLGYTF
cdr3_nt: TGCGCCAGCAGCCCCGGCCCGGGGACAGGGTTAGGCTACACCTTC

v_call: TRBV6-5
clone_size: .
j_call: TRBJ1-1
d_call: TRBD1
cdr3_aa: CATNLQGGTEAFF
cdr3_nt: TGTGCCACCAACCTCCAGGGGGGCACTGAAGCTTTCTTT

v_call: TRBV5-1
clone_size: .
j_call: TRBJ2-1
d_call: .
cdr3_aa: CASQTSMNEQFF
cdr3_nt: TGCGCCAGCCAGACTAGTATGAATGAGCAGTTCTTC

v_call: TRBV19
clone_size: .
j_call: TRBJ2-1
d_call: .
cdr3_aa: CASRDGSSYNEQFF
cdr3_nt: TGTGCCAGTAGGGACGGGAGCTCCTACAATGAGCAGTTCTTC

v_call: TRBV4-3
clone_size: .
j_call: TRBJ2-7
d_call: .
cdr3_aa: CASSQEAGGGYFYEQYF
cdr3_nt: TGCGCCAGCAGCCAAGAAGCGGGCGGGGGCTATTTTTACGAGCAGTACTTC

v_call: TRBV27
clone_size: .
j_call: TRBJ1-2
d_call: .
cdr3_aa: CASSFSGQTNYGYTF
cdr3_nt: TGTGCCAGCAGTTTCTCAGGGCAGACTAACTATGGCTACACCTTC

v_call: TRBV4-3
clone_size: .
j_call: TRBJ1-6
d_call: .
cdr3_aa: CASSQDVWDKPGPYNSPLHF
cdr3_nt: TGCGCCAGCAGCCAAGATGTGTGGGACAAACCGGGCCCCTATAATTCACCCCTCCACTTT

v_call: TRBV6-4
clone_size: .
j_call: TRBJ2-3
d_call: TRBD2
cdr3_aa: CASSDGELAGSDTQYF
cdr3_nt: TGTGCCAGCAGTGACGGAGAACTAGCGGGGTCAGATACGCAGTATTTT

v_call: TRBV20-1
clone_size: .
j_call: TRBJ2-7
d_call: TRBD2
cdr3_aa: CSASSQRGRGEQYF
cdr3_nt: TGCAGTGCTAGTTCCCAGCGGGGGCGAGGGGAGCAGTACTTC